Shown below are 15 T cell receptor beta chains from a single sample sequenced in a study of blood T cell repertoires in COVID-19. Profiled with immunoSEQ multiplex PCR; TCRdb holds only in-frame clones, not every one. In the table there are 200,000 to 250,000 clones, roughly four fifths of which are singletons. Source material: peripheral blood. These TCRs come from a woman aged 70 to 79 with acute or convalescent COVID-19.

V is TRBV5-1 and J is TRBJ2-1; 9 bases align to TRBD2. Germline V gene lookup returns CDR1 SGHRS and CDR2 YFSETQ. The V gene end was trimmed by 4 bases and the J gene end by 6 bases; junction bases not matched to a gene: 5. CDR3 length: 14 amino acids. The CDR3 DNA sequence: TGCGCCAGCAGCGGACTAGCGATTTTCAATGAGCAGTTCTTC. Translating gives CASSGLAIFNEQFF.

In this sample, this clone turned up once. The rearrangement joins TRBV5-1 to TRBJ2-7; 9 bases are shared with TRBD1. CDR3 length: 15 residues. Germline loops: CDR1 SGHRS, CDR2 YFSETQ. J was trimmed by 4 bases and V by 0 bases; bases with no gene match: 5. Here the CDR3 reads CASSLDGTGWYEQYF. The DNA for the CDR3 is TGCGCCAGCAGCTTGGACGGGACAGGGTGGTACGAGCAGTACTTC.

This clone was detected only once. V gene TRBV12-3 or TRBV12-4 combines with J gene TRBJ1-2; D unclear. V was clipped by 3 bases and J by 5 bases, with 10 bases between them. The CDR3 length is 13 residues. DNA of the CDR3: TGTGCCAGCAGTTTCACATCAACATATGGCTACACCTTC. Protein: CASSFTSTYGYTF.

This clone came up a few times. The chain combines TRBV28 with TRBJ1-4; no firm D call. The CDR3 spans 14 residues. From germline, CDR1 is MDHEN and CDR2 SYDVKM. V lost 1 base and J 10 bases, leaving 13 bases between the germline ends. The CDR3: CASSLSRVEGKLFF. CDR3 bases: TGTGCCAGCAGTTTATCTCGGGTTGAGGGAAAACTGTTTTTT.

The gene calls are TRBV19 and TRBJ1-3; TRBD1 aligns across 10 bases. The germline V gene has CDR1 LNHDA and CDR2 SQIVND (reference sequence). The CDR3 extends over 17 amino acids. The V segment lost 5 bases and the J segment 0 bases; nucleotides outside the gene matches: 7. The CDR3 is CASSPRTGGNSGNTIYF. CDR3 DNA sequence: TGTGCCAGTAGTCCCCGGACAGGGGGAAACTCTGGAAACACCATATATTTT. Full variable domain (missing parts from reference TRBV19 and TRBJ1-3): DGGITQSPKYLFRKEGQNVTLSCEQNLNHDAMYWYRQDPGQGLRLIYYSQIVNDFQKGDIAEGYSVSREKKESFPLTVTSAQKNPTAFYLCASSPRTGGNSGNTIYFGEGSWLTVV.

This chain connects TRBV23-1 to TRBJ2-1; D is uncertain. TRBV23-1 is assigned to the ORF class and has an uncertain function. V gave up 0 bases and J gave up 4 bases, with 7 bases separating them. The CDR3 sequence is 14 residues long. The CDR3 DNA reads TGCGCCAGCAGTCAATCTTGTCTTTACAATGAGCAGTTCTTC. Protein product: CASSQSCLYNEQFF.

V and J are TRBV2 and TRBJ2-2; TRBD1 matches 9 bases. Per the germline V gene, CDR1 is SNHLY and CDR2 is FYNNEI. Unmatched junction bases numbered 6, after V lost 5 bases and J lost 5 bases. The CDR3 runs 15 residues. This CDR3 is CASSKTGGGTGELFF. CDR3 coding DNA: TGTGCCAGCAGTAAAACAGGGGGCGGGACCGGGGAGCTGTTTTTT.

The CDR3 DNA reads TGTGCCAGTAGTAGGACAGGGTCCAACAAAGAGACCCAGTACTTC. As protein: CASSRTGSNKETQYF. The chain carries TRBV19 and TRBJ2-5; 8 nucleotides line up with TRBD1. CDR1 is LNHDA, CDR2 SQIVND, per germline (reference sequence). The CDR3 runs 15 residues. Trimming removed 4 bases from V and 3 bases from J; junction bases left unmatched: 7.

This clone was counted only a few times. The J gene is TRBJ1-5, the V gene TRBV7-2; 8 bases are a match to TRBD1. V shed 5 bases, J shed 7 bases, and the junction held 4 bases outside the gene matches. Germline V CDR1 and CDR2: SGHTA, FQGNSA. CDR3 length equals 13 residues. The CDR3 DNA sequence: TGTGCCAGCAGCCAGGGGGCGGGACAGCCCCAGCATTTT. This translates into CASSQGAGQPQHF.

The rearrangement uses TRBV5-4 and TRBJ1-4, with D possibly matching TRBD1 (6 bases). From germline, CDR1 is SGHNT and CDR2 YYREEE (reference sequence). CDR3 length equals 14 residues. V shed 1 base and J shed 5 bases, with 9 bases lying between them. CDR3 DNA: TGTGCCAGCAGCTTGCAGGGGCCCAATGAAAAACTGTTTTTT. Translation gives CASSLQGPNEKLFF. The variable domain in full, completed from reference TRBV5-4 and TRBJ1-4, reads ETGVTQSPTHLIKTRGQQVTLRCSSQSGHNTVSWYQQALGQGPQFIFQYYREEENGRGNFPPRFSGLQFPNYSSELNVNALELDDSALYLCASSLQGPNEKLFFGSGTQLSVL.

The rearrangement uses TRBV11-2 and TRBJ1-6, with 9 bases matching TRBD1. The CDR3 is 16 amino acids. J lost 3 bases, V lost 3 bases, and 3 bases had no gene match. In germline, CDR1 is SGHAT, CDR2 FQNNGV. The CDR3 loop is CASSFGTGLYNSPLHF. DNA for the CDR3: TGTGCCAGCAGCTTCGGGACAGGGCTCTATAATTCACCCCTCCACTTT.

The rearrangement links TRBV7-9 to TRBJ2-1; no clear D gene. CDR1 is SEHNR, CDR2 FQNEAQ, per germline (reference sequence). With 5 bases removed from V and 0 bases from J, the gap between germline ends came to 8 bases. CDR3 length: 14 residues. The CDR3 protein is CASSRTASYNEQFF. CDR3 in DNA: TGTGCCAGCAGCCGTACAGCCTCCTACAATGAGCAGTTCTTC.

The chain recombines TRBV19 with TRBJ2-1; D is undetermined. CDR1 and CDR2 from the germline V gene are LNHDA and SQIVND (reference sequence). V was shortened by 6 bases and J by 3 bases, with 15 bases between the two germline ends. The CDR3 runs to 15 residues. The CDR3 DNA reads as TGTGCCAGTAGCCCAAAGGTACAGTACTACAATGAGCAGTTCTTC. It yields the protein CASSPKVQYYNEQFF. Supplemented by reference TRBV19 and TRBJ2-1, the full variable domain reads DGGITQSPKYLFRKEGQNVTLSCEQNLNHDAMYWYRQDPGQGLRLIYYSQIVNDFQKGDIAEGYSVSREKKESFPLTVTSAQKNPTAFYLCASSPKVQYYNEQFFGPGTRLTVL.

In this sample, this clone turned up once. The chain couples TRBV6-2 or TRBV6-3 to TRBJ1-5; TRBD1 matches at 11 bases. J was trimmed by 7 bases and V by 5 bases; bases with no gene match: 10. Germline assignment: CDR1 MNHEY and CDR2 SVGEGT. The CDR3 length is 16 residues. The CDR3 sequence: CASSPQDRGPMQPQHF. The CDR3 DNA reads TGTGCCAGCAGTCCCCAGGACAGGGGGCCCATGCAGCCCCAGCATTTT.

The chain combines TRBV7-8 with TRBJ1-5; D is uncertain. Trimming took off 1 base at V and 5 bases at J, with 24 bases between the two ends. Germline CDR1 reads SGHVS; CDR2 reads FQNEAQ. CDR3 length: 19 amino acids. The CDR3 protein is CASSLVSFLGGRLYQPQHF. The CDR3 nucleotides are TGTGCCAGCAGCTTAGTGTCTTTCCTCGGAGGCAGACTTTATCAGCCCCAGCATTTT. Looking up the rest from reference TRBV7-8 and TRBJ1-5 gives the full variable domain: GAGVSQSPRYKVAKRGQDVALRCDPISGHVSLFWYQQALGQGPEFLTYFQNEAQLDKSGLPSDRFFAERPEGSVSTLKIQRTQQEDSAVYLCASSLVSFLGGRLYQPQHFGDGTRLSIL.